Listed here are 18 T cell receptor beta chains from one sample, sequenced in a study of blood T cell repertoires in COVID-19. Method: immunoSEQ multiplex PCR; TCRdb's copy keeps in-frame clones and lacks some. Counted here are more than 150,000 clones, over 80% occurring once; the ten biggest clones make up 10% to 15%. Sequenced input: PBMCs or T cells enriched from blood (not recorded which). The receptors stem from a woman in her sixties or seventies who had recovered from COVID-19.

This chain uses TRBV7-6 with TRBJ1-1; D possibly corresponds to TRBD1 (6 bases). This CDR3 has 15 amino acids. V lost 4 bases to trimming and J lost 4 bases, with 16 bases between them. Germline-derived CDR1 and CDR2 are SGHVS and FNYEAQ. In DNA, the CDR3 is TGTGCCAGCAGCTCTCGGGGGGCACGAGGCACTGAAGCTTTCTTT. It codes for CASSSRGARGTEAFF.

The chain links TRBV9 to TRBJ1-4; D gene unclear. The CDR3 spans 15 residues. CDR1 and CDR2 from the germline V gene are SGDLS and YYNGEE. With 0 bases removed from V and 7 bases from J, the gap between germline ends came to 13 bases. As DNA, the CDR3 is TGTGCCAGCAGCGTAGCGGAGGGATCGAGTGAAAAACTGTTTTTT. Translating it yields CASSVAEGSSEKLFF.

The chain uses TRBV19 and TRBJ1-5; 8 bases agree with TRBD1. Germline assignment: CDR1 LNHDA and CDR2 SQIVND (reference sequence). V trimming: 5 bases; J trimming: 2 bases; junction bases outside the gene matches: 8. CDR3 size: 16 residues. Here the CDR3 reads CASSPPVTGGNQPQHF. As DNA, the CDR3 is TGTGCCAGTAGTCCCCCCGTGACAGGGGGCAATCAGCCCCAGCATTTT.

The gene calls are TRBV27 and TRBJ2-1; D might be TRBD2 (6 bases). The CDR3 contains 15 residues. Germline CDR1 MNHEY, CDR2 SMNVEV (reference sequence). The V and J ends lost 1 base and 6 bases respectively, with 13 bases between them. CDR3 in amino acids: CASSLYGTGVNEQFF. The CDR3 DNA reads as TGTGCCAGCAGTTTATACGGGACGGGGGTCAATGAGCAGTTCTTC.

The chain employs TRBV3-1 (or the pseudogene TRBV3-2) and TRBJ2-4, with D unclear. Germline V gene sequence: CDR1 LGHDT, CDR2 YNNKEL (reference sequence). Trimming stripped 1 base from V and 0 bases from J, with 7 bases between. The CDR3 is 15 amino acids. CDR3 protein: CASSQGLVAKNIQYF. In DNA form, the CDR3 reads TGTGCCAGCAGCCAAGGACTGGTAGCCAAAAACATTCAGTACTTC.

The CDR3 DNA is TGCGCCAGCAGCCAAGGGGTAGGATTAATAGCGGACGAGCAGTACTTC. It translates to CASSQGVGLIADEQYF. V and J are TRBV4-1 and TRBJ2-7; maybe TRBD2 (6 bases). Germline V CDR1 and CDR2: MGHRA, YSYEKL. V gave up 1 base and J gave up 5 bases, with 18 bases separating them. The CDR3 loop spans 16 amino acids.

The chain combines TRBV6-1 with TRBJ1-5; 7 bases agree with TRBD1. The germline gives CDR1 MNHNS, CDR2 SASEGT. The V gene end was trimmed by 2 bases and the J gene end by 0 bases; junction bases not matched to a gene: 4. The CDR3 totals 16 residues. The CDR3 DNA sequence: TGTGCCAGCAGTGAACAGGGGGGAGTTAGCAATCAGCCCCAGCATTTT. Translation gives CASSEQGGVSNQPQHF.

This clone appeared a few times. The rearrangement links TRBV7-6 to TRBJ2-7, with 8 bases matching TRBD1. This CDR3 is built from 15 residues. The V gene end was trimmed by 0 bases and the J gene end by 0 bases; junction bases not matched to a gene: 1. CDR1 and CDR2 from the germline V gene are SGHVS and FNYEAQ. In nucleotides, the CDR3 is TGTGCCAGCAGCTTAGCGGGACAGGCCTCCTACGAGCAGTACTTC. Translation gives CASSLAGQASYEQYF.

The rearrangement joins TRBV9 to TRBJ1-1; D may be TRBD1 (6 bases). With 3 bases removed from V and 5 bases from J, the gap between germline ends came to 17 bases. Germline V CDR1 and CDR2: SGDLS, YYNGEE. The CDR3 extends over 15 amino acids. This chain's CDR3 is CASSAHQGWRTEAFF. The CDR3 bases are TGTGCCAGCAGCGCTCACCAGGGGTGGCGGACTGAAGCTTTCTTT.

The chain joins TRBV19 to TRBJ1-6; a weak D match, TRBD1 (6 bases). CDR1 is LNHDA, CDR2 SQIVND, per germline (reference sequence). The CDR3 loop spans 18 amino acids. V was cut by 2 bases and J by 3 bases, with 17 bases left in between. In DNA, the CDR3 is TGTGCCAGTAGTATAAGGCCTTCGGACAGTATCTATAATTCACCCCTCCACTTT. Translated, it gives CASSIRPSDSIYNSPLHF. The whole variable domain, remainder taken from reference TRBV19 and TRBJ1-6, is DGGITQSPKYLFRKEGQNVTLSCEQNLNHDAMYWYRQDPGQGLRLIYYSQIVNDFQKGDIAEGYSVSREKKESFPLTVTSAQKNPTAFYLCASSIRPSDSIYNSPLHFGNGTRLTVT.

In its sample, this clone was seen a few times. This chain links TRBV28 with TRBJ1-2; D not certain. V gave up 3 bases and J gave up 8 bases, with 10 bases separating them. CDR3 size: 12 residues. The germline gives CDR1 MDHEN, CDR2 SYDVKM. CDR3 DNA: TGTGCCAGCAGTTTTATGGGGAGAGGCTACACCTTC. As protein: CASSFMGRGYTF.

V is TRBV20-1 and J is TRBJ2-1; 7 bases line up with TRBD2. Germline V gene lookup returns CDR1 DFQATT and CDR2 SNEGSKA (reference sequence). The CDR3 length is 16 residues. The V and J ends lost 3 bases and 2 bases, in that order; junction bases with no gene match: 10. The CDR3 coding sequence is TGCAGTGCTAGTGCCTTTATGGGAGGGGCCTACAATGAGCAGTTCTTC. This encodes CSASAFMGGAYNEQFF.

V and J are TRBV10-3 and TRBJ2-7; D uncertain. In germline, CDR1 is ENHRY, CDR2 SYGVKD. The CDR3 runs to 13 residues. Trimming cost V 8 bases and J 3 bases, with 14 bases left between them. CDR3 coding DNA: TGTGCCATCGAGGATCCGTTTAACTACGAGCAGTACTTC. Protein sequence: CAIEDPFNYEQYF.

The chain employs TRBV28 and TRBJ2-7, with D tentatively TRBD2 (5 bases). CDR3 size: 16 residues. CDR1 MDHEN and CDR2 SYDVKM come from the germline V gene. Deletions cut 5 bases from V and 6 bases from J, with 23 bases between. CDR3 sequence (DNA): TGTGCCAGCAGTCTCGTCAGACGGAGGCTAGATGTCGAGCAGTACTTC. The encoded protein is CASSLVRRRLDVEQYF.

The chain recombines TRBV10-1 with TRBJ2-7; D is unclear. V lost 4 bases and J lost 6, with 10 bases in between. CDR1 and CDR2 (germline): WNHNN, SYGVQD (reference sequence). CDR3 length equals 12 residues. The CDR3 DNA is TGCGCCAGCAGTGGACAATTTGGCGAGCAGTACTTC. Protein sequence: CASSGQFGEQYF.

This clone has just a few counts. V usage is TRBV2 and J usage is TRBJ2-5, with D unclear. V was clipped by 1 base and J by 4 bases, with 10 bases between them. Germline V CDR1 and CDR2: SNHLY, FYNNEI. The CDR3 consists of 14 residues. For the CDR3, the DNA is TGTGCCAGCAGTGAAGTGGGCCTTCGAGAGACCCAGTACTTC. Its protein product is CASSEVGLRETQYF. Combining the CDR3 with reference TRBV2 and TRBJ2-5 gives the whole variable domain EPEVTQTPSHQVTQMGQEVILRCVPISNHLYFYWYRQILGQKVEFLVSFYNNEISEKSEIFDDQFSVERPDGSNFTLKIRSTKLEDSAMYFCASSEVGLRETQYFGPGTRLLVL.

The V call is TRBV4-1, the J call TRBJ2-3; 8 bases line up with TRBD2. The CDR3 spans 15 residues. V trimming: 4 bases; J trimming: 4 bases; junction bases outside the gene matches: 7. CDR1 is MGHRA and CDR2 is YSYEKL in the germline V gene. DNA for the CDR3: TGCGCCAGCAGCCTGTACAGCGGGAGCCCAGATACGCAGTATTTT. Encoded protein: CASSLYSGSPDTQYF.

The rearrangement joins TRBV7-3 to TRBJ2-1; perhaps TRBD1 as D (6 bases). Germline values: CDR1 SGHTA, CDR2 FQGTGA. The germline V and J ends were trimmed by 1 base and 7 bases, with 11 bases remaining between them. CDR3 length: 14 amino acids. CDR3 sequence reads: CASSLMGAGNEQFF. DNA for the CDR3: TGTGCCAGCAGCTTAATGGGGGCCGGGAATGAGCAGTTCTTC.